The present TCR beta chain was sequenced within a study of blood T cell repertoires in COVID-19. Study in general: Samples representing acute and convalescent COVID-19 were sourced from the United States, Italy and Spain.

CDR1 and CDR2 from the germline V gene are LGHNA and YSLEER. After removal of 1 base from V and 1 base from J, the junction contained 2 bases not matched to a gene. The CDR3 runs 15 residues. Seattle's cohort entered during active infection and was followed longitudinally. In the study's own analysis: Amplification of reference gene primers was used by the study to estimate nucleated cell counts. The repertoire was sequenced with immunoSEQ multiplex PCR; TCRdb's copy has only in-frame clones and lacks some. That table is the source of V, J and clone size, and D and trimming were worked out from the DNA. The sample yields some 150,000 clones, roughly 85% seen once.

V and J are TRBV4-3 and TRBJ2-3; 7 bases are a match to TRBD1. This TCR derives from an older woman with COVID-19, enrolled during active disease. The material sequenced was peripheral blood. The CDR3 is CASSQGQGRTDTQYF. For the CDR3, the DNA is TGCGCCAGCAGCCAAGGACAGGGACGCACAGATACGCAGTATTTT.